Listed here are 20 T cell receptor beta chains from one sample, sequenced in a study of T cell clonotyping in hematopoietic cell transplantation. Time point specified: recipient sample about 28 days before transplant, after cytoreduction. Method: immunoSEQ multiplex PCR; TCRdb's copy keeps in-frame clones and lacks some. The sample gives some 13,000 clones, 75% to 90% of which show up once; 16% is in the top ten. Sequencing was performed on peripheral blood mononuclear cells, taken before stem cell transplant. The receptors stem from a man aged 60-69 years with acute myeloid leukemia. Some clones in this sample may be carry-over from other donors' samples.

This chain connects TRBV5-1 to TRBJ1-1; unclear D gene. The V gene's germline CDR1 is SGHRS and CDR2 YFSETQ. The CDR3 has 14 amino acids. Deletions cut 4 bases from V and 1 base from J, with 11 bases between. The CDR3, as DNA: TGCGCCAGCAGCCGACTGGACGGGAACACTGAAGCTTTCTTT. This translates into CASSRLDGNTEAFF.

This clone was observed once. The chain carries TRBV19 and TRBJ1-1; tentative D call: TRBD1 (6 bases). This CDR3 spans 14 amino acids. V was pared by 3 bases and J by 4 bases, with 12 bases between. Germline loops: CDR1 LNHDA, CDR2 SQIVND (reference sequence). The CDR3 sequence is CASSMVGRGTEAFF. The CDR3 nucleotides are TGTGCCAGTAGTATGGTTGGCAGGGGCACTGAAGCTTTCTTT.

The chain carries TRBV27 and TRBJ1-2, with TRBD1 matching over 7 bases. After removal of 1 base from V and 2 bases from J, the junction contained 7 bases not matched to a gene. CDR1 is MNHEY, CDR2 SMNVEV, per germline (reference sequence). This CDR3 is 16 amino acids long. DNA for the CDR3: TGTGCCAGCAGTTTATTCGGCGACAGGGTCAACTATGGCTACACCTTC. This encodes CASSLFGDRVNYGYTF.

The rearrangement links TRBV6-5 to TRBJ2-3, with D perhaps matching TRBD2 (6 bases). Trimming left V 6 bases short and J 0 bases short, with 13 bases between. CDR1 and CDR2 from the germline V gene are MNHEY and SVGAGI. This CDR3 is built from 15 residues. CDR3 bases: TGTGCCAGCAGATCCCGGGGGACTAGCACAGATACGCAGTATTTT. Translating it yields CASRSRGTSTDTQYF.

The chain employs TRBV6-5 and TRBJ2-5, with TRBD2 matching 13 bases. Unmatched junction bases numbered 4, after V lost 5 bases and J lost 4 bases. Germline CDR1 is MNHEY and CDR2 is SVGAGI. There are 15 residues in the CDR3. CDR3 residues: CASSPGLAGRETQYF. The CDR3 DNA sequence: TGTGCCAGCAGTCCGGGACTAGCGGGGAGAGAGACCCAGTACTTC.

The rearrangement uses TRBV6-5 and TRBJ1-6, with 7 bases lining up with TRBD1. This CDR3 contains 13 residues. The trim removed 6 bases at V and 8 bases at J, leaving 4 bases unmatched. Germline V gene lookup returns CDR1 MNHEY and CDR2 SVGAGI. The CDR3: CASSDRVDSPLHF. For the CDR3, the DNA is TGTGCCAGCAGCGACAGGGTTGATTCACCCCTCCACTTT.

The table lists this clone with a few counts. CDR3: CASSTWGDEQYF. The CDR3 DNA sequence: TGTGCCAGCAGCACGTGGGGGGACGAGCAGTACTTC. The chain is built from TRBV5-4 and TRBJ2-5, with D tentatively TRBD2 (6 bases). The J call could be wrong; TRBJ2-7 is a better fit for the DNA end. Germline assignment: CDR1 SGHNT and CDR2 YYREEE (reference sequence). This CDR3 region has 12 residues.

The V gene is TRBV12-5, the J gene TRBJ2-5, with 16 bases lining up with TRBD2. This CDR3 comprises 19 residues. With 6 bases clipped from V and 2 bases from J, the junction kept 12 bases outside the gene matches. CDR1 is LGHNT, CDR2 FRNRAP, per germline. The DNA for the CDR3 is TGTGCTAGTGGCCAAGCGGGACTAGCGGGGGGGCCTTTTCAAGAGACCCAGTACTTC. Translated: CASGQAGLAGGPFQETQYF.

This chain connects TRBV14 to TRBJ1-2, with D perhaps TRBD1 (5 bases). Germline V lookup: CDR1 SGHDN, CDR2 FVKESK. The CDR3 runs to 14 residues. Deletions cut 1 base from V and 6 bases from J, with 12 bases between. The CDR3 DNA follows: TGTGCCAGCAGCCAAGTGAGCCAGGGAAATGGCTACACCTTC. It specifies CASSQVSQGNGYTF.

The rearrangement links TRBV6-1 to TRBJ2-3; D may be TRBD1 or TRBD2 (5 bases each). This CDR3 spans 15 amino acids. Germline CDR1 reads MNHNS; CDR2 reads SASEGT. Trimming shortened V by 8 bases and J by 6 bases, and 21 bases separated the two germline ends. In DNA, the CDR3 is TGTGCCAGCGAGACCGGGACCGCGGGCGGGGATACGCAGTATTTT. Its translation is CASETGTAGGDTQYF.

This chain connects TRBV7-2 to TRBJ1-5; D is uncertain. Germline CDR1 and CDR2: SGHTA and FQGNSA. With 1 base removed from V and 4 bases from J, the gap between germline ends came to 8 bases. There are 14 residues in the CDR3. As DNA, the CDR3 is TGTGCCAGCAGCTTAGAAGGGTTAAATCAGCCCCAGCATTTT. Protein product: CASSLEGLNQPQHF.

The chain is built from TRBV30 and TRBJ1-3, with 11 nucleotides matching TRBD1. Per germline, CDR1 GTSNPN and CDR2 SVGIG (reference sequence). CDR3 length: 15 amino acids. The J segment lost 7 bases and the V segment lost 3 bases, leaving 8 bases of the junction unmatched. The CDR3 loop is CAWRDTGTGGNTIYF. The CDR3 coding sequence is TGTGCCTGGAGGGATACTGGGACAGGGGGGAACACCATATATTTT.

This clone is deemed large. V and J are TRBV30 and TRBJ2-5; TRBD2 matches 12 bases. Trimming at V came to 4 bases and at J to 5 bases, leaving 2 bases not matched to a gene. Looked up from germline, CDR1 is GTSNPN and CDR2 is SVGIG (reference sequence). The CDR3 runs 13 residues. CDR3 DNA sequence: TGTGCCTGGACTAGCGGGGGGGTGGAGACCCAGTACTTC. Translated: CAWTSGGVETQYF.

The V and J genes are TRBV5-1 and TRBJ2-7, with 10 nucleotides matching TRBD1. V shed 3 bases and J 8 bases; nucleotides not matched to a gene: 8. This CDR3 spans 14 amino acids. Germline CDR1 and CDR2: SGHRS and YFSETQ. CDR3 in amino acids: CASSSGQGNGKQYF. CDR3 bases: TGCGCCAGCAGCTCGGGACAGGGGAATGGGAAGCAGTACTTC. The full variable domain, its missing parts supplied by reference TRBV5-1 and TRBJ2-7, is KAGVTQTPRYLIKTRGQQVTLSCSPISGHRSVSWYQQTPGQGLQFLFEYFSETQRNKGNFPGRFSGRQFSNSRSEMNVSTLELGDSALYLCASSSGQGNGKQYFGPGTRLTVT.

The chain recombines TRBV9 with TRBJ1-5; D gene uncertain. Trimming shortened V by 4 bases and J by 5 bases, and 10 bases separated the two germline ends. Germline CDR1 is SGDLS and CDR2 is YYNGEE. CDR3 length equals 13 residues. CDR3 loop: CASSPTWDQPQHF. As DNA, the CDR3 is TGTGCCAGCAGCCCCACGTGGGATCAGCCCCAGCATTTT. The full variable domain, with the rest looked up from reference TRBV9 and TRBJ1-5, is DSGVTQTPKHLITATGQRVTLRCSPRSGDLSVYWYQQSLDQGLQFLIQYYNGEERAKGNILERFSAQQFPDLHSELNLSSLELGDSALYFCASSPTWDQPQHFGDGTRLSIL.

The genes are TRBV10-3 and TRBJ2-2; tentative D call: TRBD2 (5 bases). Trimming stripped 7 bases from V and 7 bases from J, with 10 bases between. CDR1 is ENHRY, CDR2 SYGVKD, per germline. The CDR3 is made up of 12 amino acids. CDR3: CAITSSRGELFF. The CDR3 DNA follows: TGTGCCATCACTTCTAGCCGCGGGGAGCTGTTTTTT.

The chain is built from TRBV6-5 and TRBJ2-7; perhaps D is TRBD1 or TRBD2 (6 bases each). This CDR3 has 15 amino acids. Germline V gene data show CDR1 as MNHEY and CDR2 as SVGAGI. Trimming removed 3 bases at V and 2 bases at J, with 14 bases between. CDR3 loop: CASSYYGGLAYEQYF. The CDR3 nucleotides read TGTGCCAGCAGTTATTACGGGGGCTTAGCCTACGAGCAGTACTTC.

The chain uses TRBV6-1 and TRBJ2-7; 7 nucleotides match TRBD1. V lost 4 bases and J lost 7; bases outside the gene matches: 13. Germline CDR1 MNHNS, CDR2 SASEGT. There are 15 residues in the CDR3. This CDR3 reads CASSAPGQIQEEQYF. The DNA of the CDR3 is TGTGCCAGCAGTGCCCCGGGACAGATTCAGGAAGAGCAGTACTTC.

The chain's CDR3 is CASSIRRQGGSEAFF. As DNA, the CDR3 is TGTGCCAGTAGTATCCGGCGACAGGGGGGCTCTGAAGCTTTCTTT. The V and J genes are TRBV19 and TRBJ1-1, with 9 bases identical to TRBD1. Germline V gives CDR1 LNHDA, CDR2 SQIVND (reference sequence). V lost 3 bases and J lost 6; bases outside the gene matches: 8. This CDR3 is built from 15 residues. The variable domain in full, with the rest retrieved from reference TRBV19 and TRBJ1-1, is DGGITQSPKYLFRKEGQNVTLSCEQNLNHDAMYWYRQDPGQGLRLIYYSQIVNDFQKGDIAEGYSVSREKKESFPLTVTSAQKNPTAFYLCASSIRRQGGSEAFFGQGTRLTVV.

The gene calls are TRBV5-3 and TRBJ1-1; weak D call: TRBD1 (5 bases). TRBV5-3 is treated as an ORF (open reading frame) with a function not yet certain. Trimming removed 4 bases from V and 4 bases from J, with 11 bases in between. The CDR3 contains 13 residues. In DNA form, the CDR3 reads TGTGCCAGAAGCCCGGAGGGGTTCACTGAAGCTTTCTTT. This gives the protein CARSPEGFTEAFF.